What follows are 28 T cell receptor beta chains derived from one specimen sequenced in a study of spatial heterogeneity in lung cancer. Study outcomes and limitations: Expanded alpha and beta TCR counts within tumors tracked tumor mutation counts.

These receptors' antigens are unknown. Time point reported: sample taken at primary tumor resection. TCRdb passed the 5' RACE reads through MiXCR, listing each CDR3 protein once. Among 2,100 or so distinct CDR3 sequences listed, approximately 17% were seen once. This specimen consisted of lung tumor tissue, obtained at surgery. The receptors were gathered from a male donor with early-stage non-small cell lung cancer.

This clonotype was recorded at least ten times. This chain joins TRBV20-1 and TRBJ2-2; 8 bases line up with TRBD1. Germline V lookup: CDR1 DFQATT, CDR2 SNEGSKA (reference sequence). The CDR3 spans 16 residues. Trimming cost V 0 bases and J 5 bases; bases outside gene matches: 8. The CDR3 DNA reads as TGCAGTGCTAGAGATCTGGGCAGGGGGCAGACCGGGGAGCTGTTTTTT. This codes for CSARDLGRGQTGELFF.

With respect to this clonotype: A read error may produce the germline difference seen at one junction end. This chain uses TRBV3-1 with TRBJ1-5; D might be TRBD1 (5 bases). CDR3 length: 13 amino acids. Germline V lookup: CDR1 LGHDT, CDR2 YNNKEL (reference sequence). In nucleotides, the CDR3 is TGTGCCAGAAGCCAAGGGGGCAATCAGCCCCAGCATTTT. It yields the protein CARSQGGNQPQHF.

Relative to its sample, this clonotype is medium-sized. The rearrangement joins TRBV28 to TRBJ2-7; D gene uncertain. The CDR3 is 12 residues long. Deletions cut 5 bases from V and 6 bases from J, with 11 bases between. Per germline, CDR1 MDHEN and CDR2 SYDVKM. The CDR3 is CASSATNGEQYF. The CDR3 coding sequence is TGTGCCAGCAGTGCGACGAATGGCGAGCAGTACTTC.

This clonotype was detected ten times or more. The genes are TRBV12-3 or TRBV12-4 and TRBJ2-5; 8 bases are a match to TRBD2. J was trimmed by 5 bases and V by 3 bases; bases with no gene match: 8. This CDR3 has 15 residues. The CDR3 DNA reads as TGTGCCAGCAGTTTGCGGGGACTAGTAGTGGAGACCCAGTACTTC. Protein: CASSLRGLVVETQYF.

This clonotype is medium-sized within its sample. V usage is TRBV7-6 and J usage is TRBJ2-2, with 8 bases lining up with TRBD2. Germline V CDR1 and CDR2: SGHVS, FNYEAQ. This CDR3 contains 15 residues. With 3 bases clipped from V and 6 bases from J, the junction kept 6 bases outside the gene matches. The CDR3: CASSLSGSGSGELFF. The CDR3 bases are TGTGCCAGCAGCTTGAGCGGGAGTGGGTCCGGGGAGCTGTTTTTT.

The chain joins TRBV5-1 to TRBJ1-4, with 7 bases that match TRBD1. Trimming at V came to 1 base and at J to 8 bases, leaving 8 bases not matched to a gene. The germline V gene encodes CDR1 SGHRS and CDR2 YFSETQ. This CDR3 has 15 residues. The CDR3 here is CASSLNGGGREKLFF. The CDR3 DNA sequence: TGCGCCAGCAGCTTGAACGGAGGGGGCAGGGAAAAACTGTTTTTT.

The V and J genes are TRBV18 and TRBJ2-5; TRBD1 aligns across 7 bases. Germline lookup yields CDR1 KGHSH and CDR2 LQKENI. The CDR3 covers 15 residues. Trimming cost V 0 bases and J 1 base; bases outside gene matches: 2. CDR3: CASSPPGTVQETQYF. For the CDR3, the DNA is TGTGCCAGCTCACCACCGGGGACAGTCCAAGAGACCCAGTACTTC.

This clonotype is labeled medium-sized. The V gene is TRBV27, the J gene TRBJ2-5; tentatively, D is TRBD1 or TRBD2 (5 bases each). Trimming took 3 bases from V and 9 from J, leaving 14 bases between them. This CDR3 has 13 amino acids. Germline loops: CDR1 MNHEY, CDR2 SMNVEV (reference sequence). CDR3: CASSFGLGTAQYF. The DNA for the CDR3 is TGTGCCAGCAGTTTCGGTTTGGGGACCGCCCAGTACTTC.

The chain has TRBV6-1 and TRBJ2-2; D remains ambiguous. Per the germline V gene, CDR1 is MNHNS and CDR2 is SASEGT. This CDR3 has 14 amino acids. Trimming cost V 6 bases and J 0 bases, with 8 bases left between them. CDR3 nucleotides: TGTGCCAGCAGCGGCATATCGAACACCGGGGAGCTGTTTTTT. Its protein is CASSGISNTGELFF.

The chain carries TRBV4-2 and TRBJ1-3; tentatively, D is TRBD1 (6 bases). CDR3 length equals 22 residues. Per the germline V gene, CDR1 is LGHNA and CDR2 is YNFKEQ. V lost 0 bases and J lost 2, with 29 bases in between. The CDR3 sequence: CASSQDDPAYSPTGTTGNTIYF. CDR3 DNA sequence: TGTGCCAGCAGCCAAGATGACCCTGCTTACTCTCCAACAGGGACGACTGGAAACACCATATATTTT.

This clonotype rates as large. V gene TRBV5-1 combines with J gene TRBJ2-7; the match to TRBD2 covers 8 bases. Germline CDR1 and CDR2: SGHRS and YFSETQ. V shed 3 bases, J shed 6 bases, and the junction held 8 bases outside the gene matches. The CDR3 consists of 14 residues. The CDR3 DNA sequence: TGCGCCAGCAGCTCGATAGCGGGAACAGTCGAGCAGTACTTC. Translated, it gives CASSSIAGTVEQYF. Looking up the rest from reference TRBV5-1 and TRBJ2-7 gives the full variable domain: KAGVTQTPRYLIKTRGQQVTLSCSPISGHRSVSWYQQTPGQGLQFLFEYFSETQRNKGNFPGRFSGRQFSNSRSEMNVSTLELGDSALYLCASSSIAGTVEQYFGPGTRLTVT.

In this sample, this clonotype turned up many times. The CDR3 sequence is CASKDRTGELFF. In DNA form, the CDR3 reads TGTGCCAGCAAGGATCGCACCGGGGAGCTGTTTTTT. This chain joins TRBV28 and TRBJ2-2; D is undetermined. V was shortened by 7 bases and J by 4 bases, with 7 bases between the two germline ends. Germline CDR1 and CDR2: MDHEN and SYDVKM. CDR3 size: 12 residues.

By proportion, this clonotype is medium-sized. The genes are TRBV6-5 and TRBJ2-5, with D perhaps matching TRBD1 or TRBD2 (6 bases each). Trimming shortened V by 6 bases and J by 5 bases, and 13 bases separated the two germline ends. This CDR3 spans 13 amino acids. Per germline, CDR1 MNHEY and CDR2 SVGAGI. The CDR3 reads CASSPGGSETQYF. The CDR3, as DNA: TGTGCCAGCAGCCCCGGGGGCTCGGAGACCCAGTACTTC.

Relative to its sample, this clonotype is medium-sized. The chain employs TRBV20-1 and TRBJ2-7, with 12 bases that match TRBD1. The CDR3 loop spans 16 amino acids. The trim removed 4 bases at V and 7 bases at J, leaving 14 bases unmatched. The germline CDR1 and CDR2 sequences are DFQATT and SNEGSKA (reference sequence). CDR3 amino acids: CSATSPDRDRGREQYF. The DNA of the CDR3 is TGCAGTGCTACCTCTCCCGACCGGGACAGGGGGCGTGAGCAGTACTTC.

By frequency in the sample, this clonotype is large. The chain couples TRBV9 to TRBJ2-3, with a tentative D call TRBD1 (5 bases). This CDR3 has 13 residues. Trimming took 4 bases from V and 4 from J, leaving 10 bases between them. The germline CDR1 and CDR2 sequences are SGDLS and YYNGEE. CDR3 nucleotide sequence: TGTGCCAGCAGCCACGGACATTCAGATACGCAGTATTTT. It yields the protein CASSHGHSDTQYF.

Within the sample, this clonotype is medium-sized (0.01 to 0.1%). The V and J genes are TRBV6-2 or TRBV6-3 and TRBJ2-5; the D is unclear. CDR1 and CDR2 (germline): MNHEY, SVGEGT. CDR3 size: 12 residues. V was trimmed by 8 bases and J by 7 bases, leaving 14 bases between them. CDR3 amino acids: CASASTDRTQYF. In DNA form, the CDR3 reads TGTGCCAGCGCGAGCACCGATCGGACCCAGTACTTC.

This clonotype qualifies as medium-sized. The chain recombines TRBV30 with TRBJ2-5, with D tentatively TRBD2 (5 bases). V lost 0 bases and J lost 5, with 10 bases in between. The CDR3 is made up of 13 amino acids. Germline assignment: CDR1 GTSNPN and CDR2 SVGIG (reference sequence). This chain's CDR3 is CAWSVGGEETQYF. CDR3 nucleotides: TGTGCCTGGAGTGTGGGTGGGGAGGAGACCCAGTACTTC.

This clonotype is medium-sized (0.01 to 0.1%). The chain recombines TRBV21-1 with TRBJ2-3; the D call TRBD1 from the table was never checked on the DNA. TRBV21-1 is labeled a pseudogene. The CDR3 runs to 16 residues. CDR3 sequence: CASSKVPSWGYDTQYF. CDR3 bases: TGTGCCAGCAGCAAAGTGCCTAGTTGGGGGTACGATACGCAGTATTTT.

By proportion, this clonotype is medium-sized. The CDR3 nucleotides are TGTGCCAGCAGTTACTCGAACAGGGGCTACGAGCAGTACTTC. It codes for CASSYSNRGYEQYF. The chain joins TRBV6-5 to TRBJ2-7; 7 bases align to TRBD1. This CDR3 comprises 14 residues. The V segment lost 0 bases and the J segment 3 bases; nucleotides outside the gene matches: 2. CDR1 and CDR2 (germline): MNHEY, SVGAGI.

V and J are TRBV23-1 and TRBJ2-3; 15 positions agree with TRBD2. TRBV23-1 is an ORF, with its function uncertain. V lost 3 bases to trimming and J lost 6 bases; unmatched junction nucleotides: 4. The CDR3 contains 16 residues. The CDR3 DNA is TGCGCCAGCAGTCACCGCGGGACTAGCGGGAGGGATACGCAGTATTTT. Translation gives CASSHRGTSGRDTQYF.

This clonotype is medium-sized within its sample. The V gene is TRBV20-1, the J gene TRBJ2-5; D remains ambiguous. The CDR3 is 14 residues long. Trimming shortened V by 1 base and J by 2 bases, and 11 bases separated the two germline ends. Germline assignment: CDR1 DFQATT and CDR2 SNEGSKA (reference sequence). The CDR3, as DNA: TGCAGTGCTAGAGTTATAGGGATACAAGAGACCCAGTACTTC. Its translation is CSARVIGIQETQYF.

This clonotype is labeled as large. The rearrangement uses TRBV5-1 and TRBJ2-5; D gene unclear. V shed 0 bases and J shed 5 bases, with 14 bases lying between them. CDR1 SGHRS and CDR2 YFSETQ come from the germline V gene. This CDR3 comprises 15 residues. The CDR3 region has the DNA TGCGCCAGCAGCTTGGTCGGCAGCGAGCCCGAGACCCAGTACTTC. Amino acids: CASSLVGSEPETQYF.

By proportion, this clonotype is medium-sized. The rearrangement links TRBV20-1 to TRBJ2-2; 15 bases are shared with TRBD2. Per the germline V gene, CDR1 is DFQATT and CDR2 is SNEGSKA (reference sequence). V shed 4 bases and J 3 bases; nucleotides not matched to a gene: 3. This CDR3 has 16 residues. CDR3 DNA: TGCAGTGCTACAGGACTAGCGGGAGGGCACACCGGGGAGCTGTTTTTT. Its protein product is CSATGLAGGHTGELFF.

This clonotype is medium-sized (0.01 to 0.1%) within its sample. The chain uses TRBV20-1 and TRBJ2-5; D is unclear. The V gene's germline CDR1 is DFQATT and CDR2 SNEGSKA (reference sequence). The CDR3 is 13 amino acids. The germline V and J ends were trimmed by 2 bases and 1 base, with 8 bases remaining between them. The CDR3 DNA reads as TGCAGTGCTAGACTGGGTTTCCAAGAGACCCAGTACTTC. Translating it yields CSARLGFQETQYF.

Judged by abundance, this clonotype is medium-sized (0.01 to 0.1%). The chain has TRBV6-1 and TRBJ2-1, with 10 positions matching TRBD2. The germline CDR1 and CDR2 sequences are MNHNS and SASEGT. The CDR3 has 14 residues. V was clipped by 8 bases and J by 6 bases; unmatched bases: 7. The CDR3 sequence is CASEASGSRNEQFF. The CDR3 nucleotides are TGTGCCAGCGAGGCTAGCGGGAGCCGCAATGAGCAGTTCTTC.

Within the sample, this clonotype is medium-sized. V and J are TRBV7-8 and TRBJ2-1; 11 bases are a match to TRBD2. The CDR3 is made up of 15 amino acids. Germline-derived CDR1 and CDR2 are SGHVS and FQNEAQ. The V and J ends lost 1 base and 6 bases, in that order; junction bases with no gene match: 2. CDR3 residues: CASSLEGLAVNEQFF. The CDR3 DNA follows: TGTGCCAGCAGCTTAGAGGGACTAGCGGTCAATGAGCAGTTCTTC.

By frequency in the sample, this clonotype is hyperexpanded. The J gene is TRBJ2-7, the V gene TRBV20-1; TRBD1 is a possible D gene (6 bases). The CDR3 runs to 15 residues. The ends were cut back, 3 bases at V and 2 bases at J, with 17 bases in the middle. Germline V gives CDR1 DFQATT, CDR2 SNEGSKA (reference sequence). CDR3 amino acids: CSASWLQGVTYEQYF. CDR3 DNA: TGCAGTGCTAGTTGGTTACAGGGTGTAACCTACGAGCAGTACTTC.

In its sample, this clonotype is large (0.1 to 1%). The J gene is TRBJ2-3, the V gene TRBV6-5; 11 nucleotides line up with TRBD2. The length of the CDR3 is 20 residues. With 0 bases clipped from V and 5 bases from J, the junction kept 16 bases outside the gene matches. The V gene's germline CDR1 is MNHEY and CDR2 SVGAGI. CDR3 sequence (DNA): TGTGCCAGCAGTTACTCGGGGCGACTAGCGGGGACGGCTGAGGGAGATACGCAGTATTTT. Amino acids: CASSYSGRLAGTAEGDTQYF.